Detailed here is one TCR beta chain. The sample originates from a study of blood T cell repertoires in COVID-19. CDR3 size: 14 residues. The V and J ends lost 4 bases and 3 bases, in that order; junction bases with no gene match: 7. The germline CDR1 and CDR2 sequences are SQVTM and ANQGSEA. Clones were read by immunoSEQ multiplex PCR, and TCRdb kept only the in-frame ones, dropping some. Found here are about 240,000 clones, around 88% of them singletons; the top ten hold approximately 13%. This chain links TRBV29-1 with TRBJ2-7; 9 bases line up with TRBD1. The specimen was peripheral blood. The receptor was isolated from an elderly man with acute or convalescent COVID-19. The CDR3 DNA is TGCAGCGTTGCTTCCGGGACAGGGATCTACGAGCAGTACTTC. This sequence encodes CSVASGTGIYEQYF.